A selection of T cell receptor beta chains follows, all from one sample in a study of T cell changes during pregnancy in multiple sclerosis. TCRdb keeps only in-frame clones here, not all; method: immunoSEQ multiplex PCR. The data contain about 30,000 clones, roughly 90% of them singletons. The input for sequencing was CD4+ T cells from peripheral blood mononuclear cells, taken in the second trimester of pregnancy. The receptors stem from a female donor in good health, enrolled as a control in a pregnancy study. CDR3s include the opening cysteine and the closing phenylalanine or tryptophan. D genes are given only for firm matches.

>TRBD1|TRBV30|TRBJ2-3
CASQAPGGSTDTQYF
>TRBD1|TRBV5-1|TRBJ1-1
CASSLGDRAHEAFF
>NA|TRBV21-1|TRBJ2-7
CASSSGTSGPGGEQYF
>NA|TRBV30|TRBJ1-2
CAWSVGGALYGYTF
>NA|TRBV9|TRBJ2-2
CASSVVGMGSGELFF
>TRBD2|TRBV7-2|TRBJ2-7
CASSLTSGSSHEQYF
>NA|TRBV4-3|TRBJ2-1
CASSPTTDSYNEQFF
>TRBD2|TRBV7-9|TRBJ2-1
CASSHVPLAGGRNEQFF
>NA|TRBV12-5|TRBJ2-2
CASGLPSGGSTGELFF
>NA|TRBV7-2|TRBJ2-5
CASSRIGGGGQETQYF
>TRBD2|TRBV30|TRBJ2-3
CAWSVLAGELDTQYF
>NA|TRBV18|TRBJ2-5
CASSPVRGQETQYF
>NA|TRBV4-3|TRBJ1-3
CASSQDTSSGNTIYF
>NA|TRBV14|TRBJ1-1
CASSQIAGGQAFF
>NA|TRBV6-5|TRBJ1-3
CASSYGQAGAGNTIYF
>TRBD2|TRBV7-8|TRBJ2-3
CASSTDLSGGLGDTQYF
>TRBD1|TRBV29-1|TRBJ1-1
CSALTGTGNTEAFF
>TRBD1|TRBV19|TRBJ1-3
CASSVDRGYSGNTIYF
>TRBD1|TRBV4-3|TRBJ1-4
CASSRGQGTTNEKLFF
>NA|TRBV19|TRBJ1-4
CASSPQGLPGGELFF
>NA|TRBV13|TRBJ1-3
CASSSPAGGDTIYF
>NA|TRBV7-9|TRBJ1-3
CASSRLGGSGNTIYF
>NA|TRBV11-3|TRBJ1-6
CASSLDSGSPLHF
>TRBD1|TRBV23-1|TRBJ1-2
CASSPTGGPNYGYTF
>TRBD1|TRBV7-9|TRBJ2-6
CASNRTGGSGANVLTF
>NA|TRBV19|TRBJ1-5
CASTIGPGGVQPQHF
>TRBD2|TRBV7-8|TRBJ2-1
CASRPTGTSGNEQFF
>NA|TRBV29-1|TRBJ2-1
CSAGQEAGEQFF
>TRBD1|TRBV2|TRBJ1-1
CASSESRGPLNTEAFF
>NA|TRBV19|TRBJ2-1
CASSIALGEGEQFF
>NA|TRBV5-6|TRBJ1-4
CASSLGQAGEKLFF
>NA|TRBV2|TRBJ1-3
CASSGGSSGNTIYF
>TRBD2|TRBV29-1|TRBJ2-1
CSVVQREGTYNEQFF
>TRBD1|TRBV30|TRBJ1-3
CAWSRTGGKYTIYF
>NA|TRBV21-1|TRBJ2-7
CASSKVGQGREQYF
>NA|TRBV7-6|TRBJ2-3
CASMPVRRSTDTQYF
>NA|TRBV7-2|TRBJ1-3
CASSLGGNTIYF
>NA|TRBV27|TRBJ1-5
CASSFSSNQPQHF
>TRBD2|TRBV30|TRBJ2-3
CAWSVSRPTSGRAVDTQYF
>TRBD2|TRBV6-5|TRBJ2-3
CASRKREDRPDTQYF
>NA|TRBV7-9|TRBJ1-5
CASSLEPNQPQHF
>NA|TRBV7-9|TRBJ2-3
CASSPGAQYF
>TRBD2|TRBV7-9|TRBJ2-3
CASSLFAGGHPDTQYF
>TRBD2|TRBV2|TRBJ2-1
CASWFGGTSKNEQFF
>TRBD1|TRBV7-6|TRBJ2-7
CASSPRQGFEQYF
>TRBD1|TRBV19|NA
CASSPWDSYEQYF
>TRBD1|TRBV4-1|TRBJ2-7
CASSHLGGQGYEQYF
>NA|TRBV21-1|TRBJ1-1
CASGVNTEAFF
>NA|TRBV7-2|TRBJ2-1
CASSTRGSNEQFF
>TRBD1|TRBV10-3|TRBJ1-1
CAIGTGGNTEAFF
>NA|TRBV6-5|TRBJ2-2
CASRSGQSTGELFF
>NA|TRBV12-5|TRBJ1-3
CASGQRDSGNTIYF
>NA|TRBV10-3|TRBJ1-5
CAISESVGQPQHF
>TRBD2|TRBV6-1|TRBJ2-7
CASSATSGTPYEQYF
>TRBD2|TRBV11-2|TRBJ2-1
CASKRGAGGVGEQFF
>NA|TRBV11-3|TRBJ2-1
CASSSGLLAHNEQFF
>NA|TRBV6-5|TRBJ2-7
CASSYSQGTYEQYF
>NA|TRBV29-1|TRBJ1-2
CSVFRQGYGYTF
>NA|TRBV18|TRBJ1-1
CASSPGGGGYTEAFF
>NA|TRBV7-9|TRBJ1-1
CASSLRGESGTEAFF